One sample yielded the 5 T cell receptor beta chains listed below, sequenced in a study of T cell repertoires in cytomegalovirus infection. TCRdb called the reads again in MiXCR, with one record for every CDR3 protein. This table holds approximately 700,000 distinct CDR3 sequences, 35% found once. Sequencing used PBMCs. The origin of the receptors is a human donor in good health (CMV status not recorded). Some clones in this sample may be carry-over from other donors' samples.

This clonotype was picked up a small number of times. V is TRBV2 and J is TRBJ1-1, with D maybe TRBD1 (6 bases). The CDR3 is made up of 15 amino acids. Germline V gives CDR1 SNHLY, CDR2 FYNNEI. V lost 3 bases and J lost 1, with 12 bases in between. CDR3 sequence: CASSERGAANTEAFF. In nucleotides, the CDR3 is TGTGCCAGCAGTGAGCGGGGGGCGGCGAACACTGAAGCTTTCTTT.

The chain employs TRBV11-2 and TRBJ1-1; the D is unclear. Germline lookup yields CDR1 SGHAT and CDR2 FQNNGV. V gave up 1 base and J gave up 1 base, with 7 bases separating them. The CDR3 is 14 amino acids. CDR3 DNA: TGTGCCAGCAGCTTAGTCTCGGGGAACACTGAAGCTTTCTTT. It specifies CASSLVSGNTEAFF.

The chain employs TRBV7-6 and TRBJ1-1; no reliable D call. The V end was cut by 5 bases, the J end by 0 bases, with 16 bases between. The CDR3 length is 16 residues. The V gene's germline CDR1 is SGHVS and CDR2 FNYEAQ. CDR3 sequence reads: CASSPMTAPMNTEAFF. CDR3 nucleotides: TGTGCCAGCAGCCCAATGACCGCACCCATGAACACTGAAGCTTTCTTT.

This chain uses TRBV20-1 with TRBJ1-5; 10 positions match TRBD1. Per germline, CDR1 DFQATT and CDR2 SNEGSKA (reference sequence). The CDR3 has 16 amino acids. Trimming at V came to 0 bases and at J to 7 bases, leaving 9 bases not matched to a gene. In DNA, the CDR3 is TGCAGTGCTAGAGATGCGACAGGGGGCTTGTGGCAGCCCCAGCATTTT. Its protein product is CSARDATGGLWQPQHF.

V is TRBV7-8 and J is TRBJ2-6; 9 positions match TRBD1. This CDR3 has 18 amino acids. J was trimmed by 0 bases and V by 5 bases; bases with no gene match: 8. Germline CDR1 and CDR2: SGHVS and FQNEAQ. The CDR3 bases are TGTGCCAGCAGCCCGACAGGGGGGCGCGTCTCTGGGGCCAACGTCCTGACTTTC. The encoded protein is CASSPTGGRVSGANVLTF.